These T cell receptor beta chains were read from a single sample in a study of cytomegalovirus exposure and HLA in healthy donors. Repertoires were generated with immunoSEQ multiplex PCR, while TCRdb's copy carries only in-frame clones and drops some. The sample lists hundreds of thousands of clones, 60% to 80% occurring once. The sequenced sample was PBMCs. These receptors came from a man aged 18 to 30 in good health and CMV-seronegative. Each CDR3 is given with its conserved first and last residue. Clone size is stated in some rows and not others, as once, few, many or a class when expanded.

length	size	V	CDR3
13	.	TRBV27	CATAAGLNTEAFF
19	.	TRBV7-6	CASSPPGGLAGDISYEQYF
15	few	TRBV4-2	CASSQERTGSYGYTF
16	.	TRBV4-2	CASSQVRADTDYGYTF
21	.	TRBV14	CASSQARSGTTDRSSYNEQFF
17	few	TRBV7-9	CSSSRPGLAGGGNEQFF
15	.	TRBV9	CASSHPGLAGNEQYF
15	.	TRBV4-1	CASSQIAGDYNGQFF
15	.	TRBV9	CASSVAQNENSPLHF
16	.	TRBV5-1	CASSPAPGQEGLGYTF
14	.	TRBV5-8	CASSVQKNNSPLHF
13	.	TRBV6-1	CASRSGQGREQYF
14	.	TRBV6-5	CASSSGDRAGELFF
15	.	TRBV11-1	CASSWVVQDTDTQYF
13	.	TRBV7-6	CASSSGQGYGYTF
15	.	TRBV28	CASSSPGQGNQPQHF
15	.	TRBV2	CARDRVPSNQYEQYF
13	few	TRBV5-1	CASSFQGSTEAFF
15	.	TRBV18	CASSPRLATTDTQYF
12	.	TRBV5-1	CASSSPQNEQYF
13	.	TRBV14	CASSQPSGIEQFF
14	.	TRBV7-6	CASSQGGGTDTQYF
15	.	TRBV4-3	CASSPRHPTGNTIYF